Below are 4 T cell receptor beta chains sequenced from a single sample in a study of blood T cells in healthy people across ages. The second PCR ran roughly 6 to 11 cycles with a sample-barcoded 5' primer and J-beta primers. TCRdb ran MiXCR on the 5' RACE reads and lists one entry per CDR3 protein. Here the sample spans some 900,000 distinct CDR3 sequences, under 35% being singletons. Sequenced material: blood. These receptors were taken from a woman aged 80 or older in good health.

This clonotype was observed many times. As DNA, the CDR3 is TGTGCCACCAGCAGAGGACAGCGGGTCAATGAGCAGTTCTTC. This translates into CATSRGQRVNEQFF. The V gene is TRBV15, the J gene TRBJ2-1; possible D gene TRBD2, 6 bases. CDR3 length: 14 amino acids. Trimming took 1 base from V and 6 from J, leaving 10 bases between them. The germline V gene has CDR1 LNHNV and CDR2 YYDKDF (reference sequence).

The rearrangement uses TRBV5-1 and TRBJ2-5; D tentatively reads TRBD1 or TRBD2 (5 bases each). TRBJ2-7 explains the end of the DNA better; the J call may be wrong. There are 12 residues in the CDR3. Germline-derived CDR1 and CDR2 are SGHRS and YFSETQ. The chain's CDR3 is CASSFMGDEQYF. Written as DNA, the CDR3 is TGCGCCAGCAGCTTTATGGGGGACGAGCAGTACTTC.

This clonotype was detected many times. The chain carries TRBV15 and TRBJ2-3; D possibly corresponds to TRBD1 (8 bases). CDR1 and CDR2 (germline): LNHNV, YYDKDF (reference sequence). V was trimmed by 4 bases and J by 6 bases, leaving 14 bases between them. The CDR3 runs to 14 residues. CDR3: CATSNRGGRDTQYF. CDR3 coding DNA: TGTGCCACCAGCAACAGGGGGGGCAGGGATACGCAGTATTTT.

V and J are TRBV14 and TRBJ1-4, with a possible D match to TRBD1 (6 bases). The CDR3 has 12 residues. CDR1 is SGHDN and CDR2 is FVKESK in the germline V gene. V dropped 4 bases and J dropped 13 bases, with 13 bases sitting between them. This CDR3 reads CASSPEGGRLFF. The CDR3 DNA reads TGTGCCAGCAGCCCGGAAGGGGGGAGACTGTTTTTT.